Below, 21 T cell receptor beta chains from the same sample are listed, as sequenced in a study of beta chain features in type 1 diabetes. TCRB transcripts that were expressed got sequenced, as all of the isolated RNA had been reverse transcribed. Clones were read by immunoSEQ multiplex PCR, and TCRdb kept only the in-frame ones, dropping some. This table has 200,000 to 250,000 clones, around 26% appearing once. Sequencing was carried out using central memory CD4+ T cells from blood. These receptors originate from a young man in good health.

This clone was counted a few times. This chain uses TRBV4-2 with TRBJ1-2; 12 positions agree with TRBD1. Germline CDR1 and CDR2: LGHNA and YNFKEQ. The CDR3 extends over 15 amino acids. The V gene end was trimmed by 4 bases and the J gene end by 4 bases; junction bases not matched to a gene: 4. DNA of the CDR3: TGTGCCAGCAGCCCGGGACAGGGGGCTGGCTATGGCTACACCTTC. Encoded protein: CASSPGQGAGYGYTF.

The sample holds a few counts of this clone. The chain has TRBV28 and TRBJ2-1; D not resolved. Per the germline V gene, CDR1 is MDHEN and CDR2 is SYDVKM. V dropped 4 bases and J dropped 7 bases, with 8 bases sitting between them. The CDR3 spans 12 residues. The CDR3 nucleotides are TGTGCCAGCAGTTCAAACAAAAATGAGCAGTTCTTC. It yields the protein CASSSNKNEQFF.

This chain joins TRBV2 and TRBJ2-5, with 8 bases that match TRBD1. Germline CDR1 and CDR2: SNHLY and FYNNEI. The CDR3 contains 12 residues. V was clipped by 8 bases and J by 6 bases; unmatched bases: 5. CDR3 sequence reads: CASRTGGQTQYF. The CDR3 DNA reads TGTGCCAGCCGAACAGGGGGACAGACCCAGTACTTC.

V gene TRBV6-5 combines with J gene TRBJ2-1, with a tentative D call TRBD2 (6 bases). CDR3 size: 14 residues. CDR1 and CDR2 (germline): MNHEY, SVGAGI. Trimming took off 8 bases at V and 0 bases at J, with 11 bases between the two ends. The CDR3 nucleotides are TGTGCCAGCGGGTCAGCGGGCTCCTACAATGAGCAGTTCTTC. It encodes CASGSAGSYNEQFF.

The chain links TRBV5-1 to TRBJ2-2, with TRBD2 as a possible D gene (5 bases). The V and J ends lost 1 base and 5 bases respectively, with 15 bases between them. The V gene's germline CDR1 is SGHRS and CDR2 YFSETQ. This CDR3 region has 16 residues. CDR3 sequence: CASSLSSRRGTGELFF. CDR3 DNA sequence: TGCGCCAGCAGCTTGAGTTCCAGACGAGGGACCGGGGAGCTGTTTTTT. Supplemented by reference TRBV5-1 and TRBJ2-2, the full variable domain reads KAGVTQTPRYLIKTRGQQVTLSCSPISGHRSVSWYQQTPGQGLQFLFEYFSETQRNKGNFPGRFSGRQFSNSRSEMNVSTLELGDSALYLCASSLSSRRGTGELFFGEGSRLTVL.

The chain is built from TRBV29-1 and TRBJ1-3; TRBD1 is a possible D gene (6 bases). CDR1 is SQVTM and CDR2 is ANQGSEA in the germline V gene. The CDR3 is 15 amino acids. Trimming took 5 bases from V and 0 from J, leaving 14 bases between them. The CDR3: CSVRVGQSSGNTIYF. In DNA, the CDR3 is TGCAGCGTTCGCGTTGGACAGAGCTCTGGAAACACCATATATTTT.

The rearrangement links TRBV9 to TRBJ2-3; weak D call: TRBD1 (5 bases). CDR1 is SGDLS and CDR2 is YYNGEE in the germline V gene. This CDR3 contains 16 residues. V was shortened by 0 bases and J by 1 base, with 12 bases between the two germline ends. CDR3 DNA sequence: TGTGCCAGCAGCGTAGAGGTAGGGGCGGGCACAGATACGCAGTATTTT. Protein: CASSVEVGAGTDTQYF.

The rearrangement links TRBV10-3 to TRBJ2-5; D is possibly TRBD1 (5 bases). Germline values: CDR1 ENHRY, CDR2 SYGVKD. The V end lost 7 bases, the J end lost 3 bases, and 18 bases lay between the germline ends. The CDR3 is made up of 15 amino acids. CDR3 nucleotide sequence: TGTGCCATCAAAGACACGGACACAAAGAAAGAGACCCAGTACTTC. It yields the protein CAIKDTDTKKETQYF.

CDR3 sequence: CSGGDTQYF. CDR3 DNA: TGCAGTGGGGGGGATACGCAGTATTTT. The chain links TRBV20-1 to TRBJ2-3; D is possibly TRBD1 or TRBD2 (5 bases each). From germline, CDR1 is DFQATT and CDR2 SNEGSKA (reference sequence). This CDR3 comprises 9 residues. Between the trimmed V and J ends, which lost 7 bases and 6 bases, there was a span of 5 bases.

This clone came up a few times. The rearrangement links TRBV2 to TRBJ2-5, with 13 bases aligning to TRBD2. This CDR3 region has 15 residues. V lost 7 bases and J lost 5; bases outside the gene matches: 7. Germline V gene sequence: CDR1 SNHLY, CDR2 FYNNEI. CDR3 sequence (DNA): TGTGCCAGCACCAGGACTAGCGGGGGAGAGGAGACCCAGTACTTC. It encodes CASTRTSGGEETQYF.

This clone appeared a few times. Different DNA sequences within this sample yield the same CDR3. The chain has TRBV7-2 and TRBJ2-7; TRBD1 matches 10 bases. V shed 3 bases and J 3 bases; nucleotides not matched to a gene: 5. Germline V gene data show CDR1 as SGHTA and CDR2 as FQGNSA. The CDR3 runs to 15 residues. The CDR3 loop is CASSLAGTGDYEQYF. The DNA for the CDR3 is TGTGCCAGCAGCTTGGCCGGGACAGGGGACTACGAGCAGTACTTC.

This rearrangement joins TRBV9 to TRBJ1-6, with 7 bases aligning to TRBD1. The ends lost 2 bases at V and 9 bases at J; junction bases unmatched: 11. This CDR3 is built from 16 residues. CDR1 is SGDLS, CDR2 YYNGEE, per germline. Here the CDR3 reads CASSVASGGSGSPLHF. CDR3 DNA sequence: TGTGCCAGCAGCGTCGCTTCAGGGGGGTCAGGTTCACCCCTCCACTTT.

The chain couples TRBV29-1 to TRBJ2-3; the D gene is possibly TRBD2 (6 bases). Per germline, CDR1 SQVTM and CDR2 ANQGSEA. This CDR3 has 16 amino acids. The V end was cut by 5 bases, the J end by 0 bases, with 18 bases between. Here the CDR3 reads CSVPRGVGGSTDTQYF. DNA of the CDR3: TGCAGCGTTCCTCGCGGGGTGGGCGGGAGCACAGATACGCAGTATTTT.

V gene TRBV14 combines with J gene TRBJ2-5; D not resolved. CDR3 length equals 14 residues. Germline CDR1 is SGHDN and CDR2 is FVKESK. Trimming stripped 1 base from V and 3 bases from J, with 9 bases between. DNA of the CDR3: TGTGCCAGCAGCCAAGTTGGAACAGAAGAGACCCAGTACTTC. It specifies CASSQVGTEETQYF.

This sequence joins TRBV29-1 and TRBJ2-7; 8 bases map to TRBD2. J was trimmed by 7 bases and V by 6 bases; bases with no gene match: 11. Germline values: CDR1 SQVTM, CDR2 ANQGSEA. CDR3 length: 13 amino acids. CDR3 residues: CSVGEREPGEQYF. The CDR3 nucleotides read TGCAGCGTAGGGGAGCGGGAGCCTGGGGAGCAGTACTTC.

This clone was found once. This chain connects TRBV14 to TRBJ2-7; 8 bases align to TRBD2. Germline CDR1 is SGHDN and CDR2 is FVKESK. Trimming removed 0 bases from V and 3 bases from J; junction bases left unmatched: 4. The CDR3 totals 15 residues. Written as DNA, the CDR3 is TGTGCCAGCAGCCAAGAACGGGGGGGTTTCTACGAGCAGTACTTC. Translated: CASSQERGGFYEQYF.

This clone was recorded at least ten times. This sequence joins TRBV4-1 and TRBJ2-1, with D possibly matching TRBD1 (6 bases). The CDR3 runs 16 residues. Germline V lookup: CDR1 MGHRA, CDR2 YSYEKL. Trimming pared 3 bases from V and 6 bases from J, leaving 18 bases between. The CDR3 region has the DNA TGCGCCAGCAGCCAGGCCCAGGGGTCCATTCTCAATGAGCAGTTCTTC. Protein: CASSQAQGSILNEQFF.

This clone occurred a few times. The CDR3 DNA reads as TGCGCCAGCAGCCAAGTTGATATGGGGTTCGTCTACAATGAGCAGTTCTTC. Its protein product is CASSQVDMGFVYNEQFF. The V gene is TRBV4-1, the J gene TRBJ2-1; D is unresolved. The CDR3 loop spans 17 amino acids. The V and J ends lost 1 base and 3 bases respectively, with 16 bases between them. In germline, CDR1 is MGHRA, CDR2 YSYEKL.

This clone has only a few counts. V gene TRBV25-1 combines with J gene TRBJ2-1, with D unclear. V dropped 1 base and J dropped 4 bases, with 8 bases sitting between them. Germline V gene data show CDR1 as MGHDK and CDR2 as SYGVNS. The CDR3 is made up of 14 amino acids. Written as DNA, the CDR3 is TGTGCCAGCAGTGAATTCGCCAAGTACAATGAGCAGTTCTTC. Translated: CASSEFAKYNEQFF.

In nucleotides, the CDR3 is TGTGCCAGCAGCGTCCAGGGTGGGCCCTACAATGAGCAGTTCTTC. This translates into CASSVQGGPYNEQFF. The J gene is TRBJ2-1, the V gene TRBV5-6, with D perhaps matching TRBD1 (5 bases). Germline CDR1 is SGHDT and CDR2 is YYEEEE. CDR3 size: 15 residues. V was clipped by 4 bases and J by 2 bases, with 13 bases between them.

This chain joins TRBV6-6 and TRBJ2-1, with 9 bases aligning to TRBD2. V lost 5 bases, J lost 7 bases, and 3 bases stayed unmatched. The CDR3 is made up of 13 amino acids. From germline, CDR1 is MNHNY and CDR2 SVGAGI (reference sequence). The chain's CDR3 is CASSPSGENEQFF. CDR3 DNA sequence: TGTGCCAGCAGTCCTAGCGGGGAGAATGAGCAGTTCTTC.